The clone carrying this TCR beta chain came up many times. The sample's time point: longitudinal time-point 3. In TCRdb, the 5' RACE reads were re-called with MiXCR into one record per CDR3 protein. The sample yields more than 95,000 distinct CDR3 sequences, 10% to 11% seen once. The length of the CDR3 is 14 residues. V was pared by 3 bases and J by 4 bases, with 13 bases between. CDR1 and CDR2 (germline): SGHDT, YYEEEE. The sample comes from a study of neurological immune-mediated disorders. The sequence came from a female donor with HTLV-1-associated myelopathy (HAM/TSP). Sequences were obtained from PBMCs. V and J are TRBV5-6 and TRBJ2-5; D unclear. This chain's CDR3 is CASSSSYSGETQYF. The CDR3 region has the DNA TGTGCCAGCAGCTCGTCTTACTCGGGAGAGACCCAGTACTTC.